A single TCR beta chain is shown here with its context. These data are taken from a study of sequential checkpoint blockade in melanoma. Some clones are missing from TCRdb's copy, which holds only in-frame ones; the method was immunoSEQ multiplex PCR. Of 30,000 to 40,000 clones listed, 70% to 90% were seen once; the top ten hold 9.5% to 15%. Treatment specified: randomized to nivolumab then ipilimumab (arm A) or the reverse (arm B). Germline V CDR1 and CDR2: MGHDK, SYGVNS. The CDR3 totals 15 residues. Trimming left V 4 bases short and J 1 base short, with 14 bases between. The rearrangement links TRBV25-1 to TRBJ2-7, with D perhaps matching TRBD1 (6 bases). Here the sequenced sample was CD8+ T cells sorted from blood (inferred from file names), taken from a patient given nivolumab and ipilimumab in sequence. The clonotype was recovered from a human donor with melanoma. In nucleotides, the CDR3 is TGTGCCAGCAGTGCCCCGGGACAACTTTCCTACGAGCAGTACTTC. As protein: CASSAPGQLSYEQYF.